Each of the 25 T cell receptor beta chains below was sequenced from the same sample in a study of T cell responses to AZD1222 COVID-19 vaccine. Sequencing was performed with immunoSEQ multiplex PCR; in TCRdb, only in-frame clones are kept and a portion is missing. The repertoire has about 200,000 clones, about nine tenths of them found once; the top ten carry around 3%. Specimen: peripheral blood, collected 28 days after the second AZD1222 dose. The receptors derive from an adult who received the AZD1222 COVID-19 vaccine.

This chain joins TRBV21-1 and TRBJ2-7; TRBD1, the D gene given by the table, was not confirmed from the DNA. TRBV21-1 is recorded as a pseudogene. The CDR3 contains 13 residues. The CDR3 DNA reads TGTGCCAGCAGCAGGGACAGGTACTACGAGCAGTACTTC. It is translated as CASSRDRYYEQYF.

The chain links TRBV10-3 to TRBJ2-7; D remains unclear. Germline CDR1 is ENHRY and CDR2 is SYGVKD. The CDR3 totals 13 residues. The V and J ends lost 6 bases and 4 bases respectively, with 13 bases between them. The CDR3 DNA is TGTGCCATCAGCGAGAGCCTCCAATACGAGCAGTACTTC. This translates into CAISESLQYEQYF.

This chain joins TRBV28 and TRBJ2-3; 15 nucleotides align to TRBD2. The CDR3 spans 23 residues. With V trimmed by 3 bases and J by 1 base, 20 bases remained unmatched. Germline CDR1 is MDHEN and CDR2 is SYDVKM. CDR3 protein: CASSFFPAGTSGRRGQGTDTQYF. The CDR3 nucleotides are TGTGCCAGCAGTTTTTTCCCCGCCGGGACTAGCGGGAGGAGGGGACAGGGCACAGATACGCAGTATTTT.

V is TRBV11-2 and J is TRBJ2-7, with TRBD2 matching 8 bases. The V gene's germline CDR1 is SGHAT and CDR2 FQNNGV. Trimming at V came to 0 bases and at J to 3 bases, leaving 10 bases not matched to a gene. The CDR3 totals 17 residues. The CDR3: CASSLEWEAGAHYEQYF. The CDR3 DNA follows: TGTGCCAGCAGCTTAGAGTGGGAAGCGGGAGCTCACTACGAGCAGTACTTC.

The chain recombines TRBV18 with TRBJ2-3, with D perhaps TRBD2 (6 bases). CDR3 length equals 15 residues. Germline values: CDR1 KGHSH, CDR2 LQKENI. The ends were cut back, 6 bases at V and 3 bases at J, with 16 bases in the middle. CDR3 loop: CASSPGSGRTDTQYF. The CDR3 DNA sequence: TGTGCCAGCTCGCCAGGGTCAGGGAGGACAGATACGCAGTATTTT.

This clone was picked up one time. The sample has other DNA sequences that encode this CDR3 too. The gene calls are TRBV27 and TRBJ2-1; D remains unclear. The V gene lost 2 bases and the J gene lost 4 bases, with 6 bases spanning the gap. This CDR3 region has 13 residues. Germline CDR1 is MNHEY and CDR2 is SMNVEV (reference sequence). Here the CDR3 reads CASSLSSYNEQFF. The CDR3 DNA reads as TGTGCCAGCAGTTTAAGTAGTTACAATGAGCAGTTCTTC.

The chain recombines TRBV5-4 with TRBJ1-6; D call uncertain. Looked up from germline, CDR1 is SGHNT and CDR2 is YYREEE (reference sequence). This CDR3 has 16 residues. V lost 2 bases and J lost 0, with 9 bases in between. The CDR3 DNA reads as TGTGCCAGCAGCTTTGACCGCAGCTCCTATAATTCACCCCTCCACTTT. Amino acid sequence: CASSFDRSSYNSPLHF.

The chain combines TRBV7-3 with TRBJ1-1; tentatively, D is TRBD1 (5 bases). Germline assignment: CDR1 SGHTA and CDR2 FQGTGA. There are 13 residues in the CDR3. The V and J ends lost 5 bases and 3 bases respectively, with 10 bases between them. CDR3 sequence reads: CASSAQGYTEAFF. The CDR3 DNA follows: TGTGCCAGCAGCGCGCAGGGCTACACTGAAGCTTTCTTT.

This clone was counted a few times. The chain combines TRBV27 with TRBJ2-7, with 9 bases fitting TRBD2. From germline, CDR1 is MNHEY and CDR2 SMNVEV (reference sequence). CDR3 size: 16 residues. J gave up 1 base and V 3 bases, and 7 bases lay outside the gene matches. The chain's CDR3 is CASSFTATSGSYEQYF. As DNA, the CDR3 is TGTGCCAGCAGTTTTACGGCAACTAGCGGGTCCTACGAGCAGTACTTC.

The genes are TRBV4-2 and TRBJ1-3; tentatively, D is TRBD1 (6 bases). V lost 3 bases, J lost 0 bases, and 24 bases lay in between. Germline CDR1 LGHNA, CDR2 YNFKEQ. The CDR3 consists of 20 residues. CDR3: CASSHGDRFLEKSSGNTIYF. The CDR3 DNA sequence: TGTGCCAGCAGCCATGGCGACAGGTTTTTGGAAAAGAGCTCTGGAAACACCATATATTTT.

The J gene is TRBJ1-6, the V gene TRBV9; a possible D gene is TRBD1 (5 bases). Germline assignment: CDR1 SGDLS and CDR2 YYNGEE. The CDR3 covers 16 residues. V lost 2 bases to trimming and J lost 6 bases, with 15 bases between them. CDR3 in amino acids: CASSVDSWGTNSPLHF. In nucleotides, the CDR3 is TGTGCCAGCAGCGTCGATAGTTGGGGGACTAATTCACCCCTCCACTTT.

The J gene is TRBJ2-1, the V gene TRBV9; TRBD2 aligns across 10 bases. The CDR3 is made up of 15 amino acids. Trimming took 4 bases from V and 5 from J; bases not matched to a gene: 6. Germline V gene lookup returns CDR1 SGDLS and CDR2 YYNGEE. The CDR3 DNA follows: TGTGCCAGCAGCACCCCTAGCGGGAGACACAATGAGCAGTTCTTC. Its translation: CASSTPSGRHNEQFF.

This chain uses TRBV3-1 (or the pseudogene TRBV3-2) with TRBJ2-7, with 9 bases identical to TRBD1. The trim removed 2 bases at V and 8 bases at J, leaving 10 bases unmatched. This CDR3 contains 15 residues. CDR1 is LGHDT, CDR2 YNNKEL, per germline (reference sequence). CDR3 loop: CASSQTGTGPLKQYF. The CDR3 coding sequence is TGTGCCAGCAGCCAAACCGGGACAGGGCCGTTGAAGCAGTACTTC.

The chain is built from TRBV11-2 and TRBJ1-1; D may be TRBD1 (5 bases). The germline gives CDR1 SGHAT, CDR2 FQNNGV. The V and J ends lost 2 bases and 0 bases respectively, with 10 bases between them. This CDR3 is 15 amino acids long. CDR3 DNA sequence: TGTGCCAGCAGCTTAACCCAGGGCATGAACACTGAAGCTTTCTTT. Translation: CASSLTQGMNTEAFF.

This chain uses TRBV6-2 or TRBV6-3 with TRBJ2-4; 7 nucleotides align to TRBD2. Germline CDR1 and CDR2: MNHEY and SVGEGT. After removal of 0 bases from V and 7 bases from J, the junction contained 6 bases not matched to a gene. This CDR3 has 15 amino acids. The CDR3 loop reads CASSYSGGSGNIQYF. The CDR3 region has the DNA TGTGCCAGCAGTTACTCGGGCGGGAGTGGGAACATTCAGTACTTC.

V usage is TRBV10-2 and J usage is TRBJ2-7, with 8 bases that match TRBD2. The CDR3 covers 14 residues. The germline V gene has CDR1 WSHSY and CDR2 SAAADI. The V segment lost 8 bases and the J segment 1 base; nucleotides outside the gene matches: 7. The CDR3 sequence: CASSKTGGSYEQYF. CDR3 DNA sequence: TGCGCCAGCTCCAAAACGGGGGGGTCCTACGAGCAGTACTTC.

The gene calls are TRBV5-1 and TRBJ1-6, with D hard to call. The CDR3 has 13 amino acids. V lost 0 bases to trimming and J lost 9 bases, with 7 bases between them. Germline CDR1 SGHRS, CDR2 YFSETQ. CDR3 in DNA: TGCGCCAGCAGCTTGGAGACGGCTTCACCCCTCCACTTT. Residues: CASSLETASPLHF.

The genes are TRBV9 and TRBJ1-4, with D possibly being TRBD1 (6 bases). The germline CDR1 and CDR2 sequences are SGDLS and YYNGEE. The CDR3 covers 18 residues. Trimming removed 3 bases at V and 4 bases at J, with 22 bases between. The DNA of the CDR3 is TGTGCCAGCAGCGCACGTAGTGGCGAAGGCAGGGGTAATGAAAAACTGTTTTTT. Translation: CASSARSGEGRGNEKLFF.

This chain links TRBV5-5 with TRBJ2-3; TRBD2 matches at 7 bases. Germline V gene sequence: CDR1 SGHKS, CDR2 YYEKEE (reference sequence). The ends lost 4 bases at V and 1 base at J; junction bases unmatched: 3. The CDR3 has 14 residues. CDR3 in amino acids: CASSHAGGTDTQYF. The DNA of the CDR3 is TGTGCCAGCAGCCACGCGGGGGGCACAGATACGCAGTATTTT.

This chain links TRBV18 with TRBJ2-7; TRBD1 matches 9 bases. Germline lookup yields CDR1 KGHSH and CDR2 LQKENI. The CDR3 loop spans 15 amino acids. V was pared by 5 bases and J by 2 bases, with 7 bases of the junction left unmatched. The CDR3 sequence is CASSSGTGYPYEQYF. Here the CDR3 DNA reads TGTGCCAGCTCATCCGGGACAGGGTATCCCTACGAGCAGTACTTC.

This clone has only one observation. The chain employs TRBV7-2 and TRBJ1-4, with D possibly being TRBD1 (6 bases). Germline V gene data show CDR1 as SGHTA and CDR2 as FQGNSA. There are 15 residues in the CDR3. Deletions cut 4 bases from V and 3 bases from J, with 12 bases between. The CDR3 sequence: CASSSLGGPNEKLFF. The CDR3 nucleotides read TGTGCCAGCAGCTCCCTGGGGGGGCCTAATGAAAAACTGTTTTTT.

This CDR3 reads CAWRRLGVLGGNTIYF. As DNA, the CDR3 is TGTGCCTGGAGGCGGCTTGGGGTGTTGGGGGGAAACACCATATATTTT. The chain uses TRBV30 and TRBJ1-3; D not certain. This CDR3 spans 16 amino acids. V lost 3 bases and J 4 bases, leaving 19 bases between the germline ends. Germline values: CDR1 GTSNPN, CDR2 SVGIG (reference sequence).

The chain joins TRBV5-1 to TRBJ2-7, with TRBD1 matching over 11 bases. The V segment lost 4 bases and the J segment 5 bases; nucleotides outside the gene matches: 5. This CDR3 region has 14 residues. Germline CDR1 is SGHRS and CDR2 is YFSETQ. For the CDR3, the DNA is TGCGCCAGCAGCCTAGGGACAGGGGGGCACGAGCAGTACTTC. It yields the protein CASSLGTGGHEQYF.

CDR3: CASSRAGTAEGLFF. The CDR3 DNA reads as TGTGCCAGCAGCCGGGCCGGGACAGCCGAGGGGCTGTTTTTT. The chain joins TRBV3-1 (or the pseudogene TRBV3-2) to TRBJ1-4; 7 bases align to TRBD1. Germline CDR1 reads LGHDT; CDR2 reads YNNKEL (reference sequence). The CDR3 loop spans 14 amino acids. Trimming at V came to 4 bases and at J to 14 bases, leaving 13 bases not matched to a gene.

The CDR3 nucleotides read TGTGCCAGCAGCTTGAAGGGCACTGAAGCTTTCTTT. Encoded protein: CASSLKGTEAFF. This chain uses TRBV6-6 with TRBJ1-1; D is uncertain. CDR1 and CDR2 from the germline V gene are MNHNY and SVGAGI (reference sequence). There are 12 residues in the CDR3. V dropped 6 bases and J dropped 4 bases, with 9 bases sitting between them.